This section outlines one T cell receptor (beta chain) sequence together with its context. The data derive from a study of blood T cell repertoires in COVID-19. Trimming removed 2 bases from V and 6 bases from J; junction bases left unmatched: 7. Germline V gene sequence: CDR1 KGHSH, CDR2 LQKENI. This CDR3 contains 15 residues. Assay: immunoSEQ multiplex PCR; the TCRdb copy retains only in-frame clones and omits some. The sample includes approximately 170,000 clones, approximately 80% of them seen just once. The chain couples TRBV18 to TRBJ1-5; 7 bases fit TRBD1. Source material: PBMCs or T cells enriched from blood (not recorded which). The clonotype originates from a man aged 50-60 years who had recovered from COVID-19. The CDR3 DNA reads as TGTGCCAGCTCACCAGGTGAGGGGGCCAGTCAGCCCCAGCATTTT. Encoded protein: CASSPGEGASQPQHF.